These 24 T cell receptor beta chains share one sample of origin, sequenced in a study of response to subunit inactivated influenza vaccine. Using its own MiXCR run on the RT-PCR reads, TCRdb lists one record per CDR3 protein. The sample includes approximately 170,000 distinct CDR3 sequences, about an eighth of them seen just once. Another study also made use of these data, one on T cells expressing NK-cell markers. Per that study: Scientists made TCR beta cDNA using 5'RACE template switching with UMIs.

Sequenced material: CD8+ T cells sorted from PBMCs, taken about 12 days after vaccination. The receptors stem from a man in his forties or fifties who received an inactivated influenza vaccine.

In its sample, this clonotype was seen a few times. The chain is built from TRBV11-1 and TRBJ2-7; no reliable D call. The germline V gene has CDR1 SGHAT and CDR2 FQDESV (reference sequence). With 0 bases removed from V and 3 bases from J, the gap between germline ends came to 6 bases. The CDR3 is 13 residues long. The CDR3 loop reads CASSLAPDYEQYF. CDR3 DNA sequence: TGTGCCAGCAGCTTAGCCCCAGACTACGAGCAGTACTTC. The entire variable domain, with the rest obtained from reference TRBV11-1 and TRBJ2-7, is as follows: EAEVAQSPRYKITEKSQAVAFWCDPISGHATLYWYRQILGQGPELLVQFQDESVVDDSQLPKDRFSAERLKGVDSTLKIQPAELGDSAMYLCASSLAPDYEQYFGPGTRLTVT.

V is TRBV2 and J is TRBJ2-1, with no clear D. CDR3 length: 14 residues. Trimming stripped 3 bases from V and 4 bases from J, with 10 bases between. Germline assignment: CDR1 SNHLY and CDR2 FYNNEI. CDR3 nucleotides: TGTGCCAGCAGTGACTTCTATGGATACAATGAGCAGTTCTTC. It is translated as CASSDFYGYNEQFF.

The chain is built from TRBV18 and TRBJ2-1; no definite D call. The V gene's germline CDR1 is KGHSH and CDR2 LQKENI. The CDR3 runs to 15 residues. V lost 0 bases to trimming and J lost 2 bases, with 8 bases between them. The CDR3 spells CASSPPSSAYNEQFF. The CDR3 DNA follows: TGTGCCAGCTCACCACCTTCTAGTGCCTACAATGAGCAGTTCTTC.

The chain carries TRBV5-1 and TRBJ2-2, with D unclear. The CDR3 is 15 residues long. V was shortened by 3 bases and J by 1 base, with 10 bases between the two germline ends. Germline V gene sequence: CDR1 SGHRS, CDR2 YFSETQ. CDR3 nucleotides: TGCGCCAGCAGCTGGCCAGGCGAGAACACCGGGGAGCTGTTTTTT. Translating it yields CASSWPGENTGELFF.

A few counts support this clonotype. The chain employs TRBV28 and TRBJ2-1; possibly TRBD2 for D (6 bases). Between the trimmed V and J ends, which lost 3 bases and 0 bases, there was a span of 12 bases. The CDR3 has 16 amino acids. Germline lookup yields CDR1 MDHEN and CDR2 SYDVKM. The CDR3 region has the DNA TGTGCCAGCAGTTTCCTGCGGGGCGGCTCCTACAATGAGCAGTTCTTC. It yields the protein CASSFLRGGSYNEQFF. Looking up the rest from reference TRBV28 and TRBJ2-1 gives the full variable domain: DVKVTQSSRYLVKRTGEKVFLECVQDMDHENMFWYRQDPGLGLRLIYFSYDVKMKEKGDIPEGYSVSREKKERFSLILESASTNQTSMYLCASSFLRGGSYNEQFFGPGTRLTVL.

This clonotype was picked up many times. The CDR3 spells CASSLAEGSYEQYF. CDR3 DNA sequence: TGCGCCAGCAGCTTGGCGGAGGGATCCTACGAGCAGTACTTC. V gene TRBV5-1 combines with J gene TRBJ2-7, with D perhaps matching TRBD2 (6 bases). CDR3 length: 14 residues. Germline-derived CDR1 and CDR2 are SGHRS and YFSETQ. V lost 0 bases to trimming and J lost 1 base, with 8 bases between them.

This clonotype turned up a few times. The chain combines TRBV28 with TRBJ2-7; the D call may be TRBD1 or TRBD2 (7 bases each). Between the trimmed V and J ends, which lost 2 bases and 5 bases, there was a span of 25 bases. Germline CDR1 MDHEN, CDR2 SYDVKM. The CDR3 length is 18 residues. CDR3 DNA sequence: TGTGCCAGCAGTTTAAGCGGGGACAGTGTTTGGGTTTTGGACGAGCAGTACTTC. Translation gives CASSLSGDSVWVLDEQYF.

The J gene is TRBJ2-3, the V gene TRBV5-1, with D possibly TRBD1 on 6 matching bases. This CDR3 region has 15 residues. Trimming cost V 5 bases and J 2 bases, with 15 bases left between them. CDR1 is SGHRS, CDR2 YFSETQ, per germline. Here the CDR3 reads CASRHRVDVTDTQYF. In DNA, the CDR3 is TGCGCCAGCAGACACAGGGTAGATGTCACAGATACGCAGTATTTT.

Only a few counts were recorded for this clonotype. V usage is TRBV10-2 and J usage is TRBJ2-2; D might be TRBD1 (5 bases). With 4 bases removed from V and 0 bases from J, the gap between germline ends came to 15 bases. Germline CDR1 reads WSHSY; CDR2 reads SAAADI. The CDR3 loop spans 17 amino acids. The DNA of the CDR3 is TGCGCCAGCAGTGGACCCCCTCTGGGGCCGAACACCGGGGAGCTGTTTTTT. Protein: CASSGPPLGPNTGELFF.

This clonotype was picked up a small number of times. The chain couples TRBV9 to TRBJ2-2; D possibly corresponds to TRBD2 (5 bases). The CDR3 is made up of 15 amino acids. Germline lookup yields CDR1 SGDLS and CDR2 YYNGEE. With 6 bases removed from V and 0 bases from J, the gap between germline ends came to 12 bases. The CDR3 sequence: CASNGEGANTGELFF. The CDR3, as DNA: TGTGCCAGCAACGGCGAGGGCGCGAACACCGGGGAGCTGTTTTTT. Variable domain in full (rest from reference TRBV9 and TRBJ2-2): DSGVTQTPKHLITATGQRVTLRCSPRSGDLSVYWYQQSLDQGLQFLIQYYNGEERAKGNILERFSAQQFPDLHSELNLSSLELGDSALYFCASNGEGANTGELFFGEGSRLTVL.

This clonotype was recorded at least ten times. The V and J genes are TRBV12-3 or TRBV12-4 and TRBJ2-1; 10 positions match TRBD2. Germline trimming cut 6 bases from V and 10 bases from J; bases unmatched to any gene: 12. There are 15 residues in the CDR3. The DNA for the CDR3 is TGTGCCAGCAGCCTCTCCGGTAGCGGGGGGCAGGAGCAGTTCTTC. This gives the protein CASSLSGSGGQEQFF.

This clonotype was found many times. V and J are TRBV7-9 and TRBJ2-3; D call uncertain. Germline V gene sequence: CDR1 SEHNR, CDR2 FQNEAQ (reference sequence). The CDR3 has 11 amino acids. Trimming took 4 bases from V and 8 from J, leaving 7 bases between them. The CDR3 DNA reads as TGTGCCAGCAGCTCAAGGATTACGCAGTATTTT. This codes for CASSSRITQYF.

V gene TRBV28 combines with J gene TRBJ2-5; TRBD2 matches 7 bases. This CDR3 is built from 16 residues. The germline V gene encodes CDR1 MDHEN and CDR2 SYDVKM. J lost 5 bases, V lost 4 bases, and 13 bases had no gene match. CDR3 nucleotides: TGTGCCAGCAGTTGGGCTAGCGGACTTAATTGGGAGACCCAGTACTTC. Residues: CASSWASGLNWETQYF.

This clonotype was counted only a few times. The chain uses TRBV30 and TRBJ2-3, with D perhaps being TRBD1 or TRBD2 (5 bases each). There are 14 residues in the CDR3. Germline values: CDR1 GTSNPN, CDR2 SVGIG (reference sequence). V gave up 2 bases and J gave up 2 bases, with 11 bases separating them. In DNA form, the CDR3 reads TGTGCCTGGAGTACCACGGGACCCACAGATACGCAGTATTTT. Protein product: CAWSTTGPTDTQYF.

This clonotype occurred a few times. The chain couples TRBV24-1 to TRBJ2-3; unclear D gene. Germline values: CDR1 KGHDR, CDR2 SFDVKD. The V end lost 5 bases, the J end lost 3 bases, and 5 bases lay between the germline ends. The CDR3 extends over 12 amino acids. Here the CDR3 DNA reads TGTGCCACCAGTGGTTCAACAGATACGCAGTATTTT. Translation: CATSGSTDTQYF.

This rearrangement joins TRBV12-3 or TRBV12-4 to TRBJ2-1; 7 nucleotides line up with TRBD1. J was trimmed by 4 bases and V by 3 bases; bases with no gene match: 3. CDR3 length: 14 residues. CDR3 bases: TGTGCCAGCAGTTTCGGGACAGCTTACAATGAGCAGTTCTTC. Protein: CASSFGTAYNEQFF.

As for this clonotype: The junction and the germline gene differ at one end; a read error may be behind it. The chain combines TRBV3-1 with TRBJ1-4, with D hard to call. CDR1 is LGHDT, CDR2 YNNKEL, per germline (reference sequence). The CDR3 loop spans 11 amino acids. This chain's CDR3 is CASRQGEKLFF. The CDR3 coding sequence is TGTGCCAGCAGGCAAGGGGAAAAACTGTTTTTT.

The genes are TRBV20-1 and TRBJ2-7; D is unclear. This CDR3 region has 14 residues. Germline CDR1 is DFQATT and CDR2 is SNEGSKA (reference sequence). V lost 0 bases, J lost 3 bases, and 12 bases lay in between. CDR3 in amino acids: CSARDQRGSYEQYF. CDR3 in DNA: TGCAGTGCTAGAGATCAAAGAGGTAGCTACGAGCAGTACTTC.

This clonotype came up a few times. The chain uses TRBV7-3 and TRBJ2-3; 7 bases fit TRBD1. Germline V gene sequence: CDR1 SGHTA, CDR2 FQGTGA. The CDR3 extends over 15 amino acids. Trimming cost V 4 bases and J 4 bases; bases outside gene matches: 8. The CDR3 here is CASSSIGGLSDTQYF. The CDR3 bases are TGTGCCAGCAGCTCAATAGGGGGCTTGTCAGATACGCAGTATTTT.

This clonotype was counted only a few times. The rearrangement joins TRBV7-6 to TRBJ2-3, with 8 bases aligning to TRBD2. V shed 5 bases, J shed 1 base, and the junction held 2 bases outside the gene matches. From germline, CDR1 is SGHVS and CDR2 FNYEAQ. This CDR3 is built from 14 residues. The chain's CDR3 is CASSSGGGTDTQYF. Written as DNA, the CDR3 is TGTGCCAGCAGCAGCGGGGGAGGCACAGATACGCAGTATTTT.

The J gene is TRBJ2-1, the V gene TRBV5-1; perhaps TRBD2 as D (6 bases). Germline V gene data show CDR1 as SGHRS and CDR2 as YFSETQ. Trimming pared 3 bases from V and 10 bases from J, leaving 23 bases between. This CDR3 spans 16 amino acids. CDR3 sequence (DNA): TGCGCCAGCAGCTCTTCTGGGATTGCGGGGTCGAAGGAGCAGTTCTTC. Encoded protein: CASSSSGIAGSKEQFF.

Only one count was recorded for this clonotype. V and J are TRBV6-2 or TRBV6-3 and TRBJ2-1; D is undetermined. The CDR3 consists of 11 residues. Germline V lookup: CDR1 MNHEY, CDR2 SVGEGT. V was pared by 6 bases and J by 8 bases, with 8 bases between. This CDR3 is CASSTRDEQFF. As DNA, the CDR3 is TGTGCCAGCAGCACCCGGGATGAGCAGTTCTTC.

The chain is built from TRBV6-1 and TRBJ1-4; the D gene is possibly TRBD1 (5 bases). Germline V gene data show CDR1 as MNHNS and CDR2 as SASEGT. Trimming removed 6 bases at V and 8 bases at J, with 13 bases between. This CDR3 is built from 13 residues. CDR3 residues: CASSTGSGEKLFF. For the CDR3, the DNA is TGTGCCAGCAGCACGGGGTCAGGGGAAAAACTGTTTTTT.

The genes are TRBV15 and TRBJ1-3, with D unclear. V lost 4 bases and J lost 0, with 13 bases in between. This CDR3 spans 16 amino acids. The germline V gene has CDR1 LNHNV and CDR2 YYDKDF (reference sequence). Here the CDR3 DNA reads TGTGCCACCAGCAAAACCAAGGACCTCTCTGGAAACACCATATATTTT. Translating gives CATSKTKDLSGNTIYF.